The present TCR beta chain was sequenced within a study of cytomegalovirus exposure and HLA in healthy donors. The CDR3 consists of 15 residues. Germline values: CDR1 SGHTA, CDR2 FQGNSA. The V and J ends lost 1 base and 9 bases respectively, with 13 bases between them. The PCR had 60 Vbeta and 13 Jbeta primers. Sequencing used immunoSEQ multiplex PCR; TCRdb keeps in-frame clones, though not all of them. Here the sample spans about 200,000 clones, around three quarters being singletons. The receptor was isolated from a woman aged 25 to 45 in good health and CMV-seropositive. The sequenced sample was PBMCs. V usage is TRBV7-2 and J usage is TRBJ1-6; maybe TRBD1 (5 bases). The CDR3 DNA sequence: TGTGCCAGCAGCTTAGAAGGCAGGGTGGGTTCACCCCTCCACTTT. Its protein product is CASSLEGRVGSPLHF.